This TCR beta chain was identified during a study of cytotoxic CD8 clonotypes in ibrutinib-treated CLL. The wider study: Productive templates per sample averaged roughly 250,000; productive rearrangements, approximately 93,000.

TCRdb keeps only in-frame clones here, not all; method: immunoSEQ multiplex PCR. The repertoire holds about 140,000 clones, around 84% seen once, with around 7.6% in the top ten. Germline V gene sequence: CDR1 MDHEN, CDR2 SYDVKM. The CDR3 extends over 13 amino acids. Trimming stripped 5 bases from V and 8 bases from J, with 13 bases between. The chain carries TRBV28 and TRBJ2-1; tentative D call: TRBD2 (5 bases). The sample here was PBMCs, taken after 36 months of ibrutinib treatment. The source of this sequence is a human donor with chronic lymphocytic leukemia. The CDR3 coding sequence is TGTGCCAGCAGTCTCCGGGGTTACCATGAGCAGTTCTTC. Amino acids: CASSLRGYHEQFF.